The 23 T cell receptor beta chains given below trace back to one sample, sequenced in a study of Graves' ophthalmopathy and Graves' hyperthyroidism. The authors amplified TCR beta CDR3 regions, and they did so from RNA transcripts for repertoire sequencing. Following a first-round RT-PCR that used HTBI primers, a second-round multiplex PCR was carried out. One entry per CDR3 protein, called by TCRdb with MiXCR from the multiplex PCR reads. The repertoire holds about 590,000 distinct CDR3 sequences, less than 40% seen once, with about 4% in the top ten. Sequencing used peripheral blood or thyroid tissue (not recorded which). The source is an adult man with Graves' hyperthyroidism.

In regard to this clonotype: This could be a read error, since a much larger clone is one nucleotide away. The chain uses TRBV12-3 or TRBV12-4 and TRBJ2-5, with a possible D match to TRBD1 (6 bases). V was clipped by 2 bases and J by 9 bases, with 19 bases between them. This CDR3 has 15 residues. The CDR3 region is CASSLTGTTQEAQYF. The CDR3 DNA follows: TGTGCCAGCAGTTTAACAGGGACCACCCAGGAGGCCCAGTACTTC.

Ten or more counts support this clonotype. The rearrangement links TRBV29-1 to TRBJ2-5; TRBD2 matches 7 bases. The CDR3 consists of 14 residues. Trimming took 4 bases from V and 5 from J; bases not matched to a gene: 10. In germline, CDR1 is SQVTM, CDR2 ANQGSEA. The CDR3 DNA reads TGCAGCGTTGTGGGCGGGAGTGGTCAGGAGACCCAGTACTTC. Translating it yields CSVVGGSGQETQYF.

The V gene is TRBV29-1, the J gene TRBJ1-4, with D perhaps matching TRBD1 (5 bases). The CDR3 length is 14 residues. With 0 bases removed from V and 8 bases from J, the gap between germline ends came to 13 bases. Germline V lookup: CDR1 SQVTM, CDR2 ANQGSEA. The CDR3 loop reads CSVEDLAGDEKLFF. The CDR3 region has the DNA TGCAGCGTTGAAGATCTAGCGGGGGACGAAAAACTGTTTTTT.

CDR3 residues: CASSPRDRGGGYTF. CDR3 nucleotide sequence: TGTGCCAGCAGCCCCCGGGACAGGGGCGGAGGCTACACCTTC. This chain connects TRBV7-2 to TRBJ1-2, with 10 bases matching TRBD1. The CDR3 has 14 amino acids. Trimming removed 5 bases from V and 8 bases from J; junction bases left unmatched: 8. CDR1 SGHTA and CDR2 FQGNSA come from the germline V gene. Filled out from reference TRBV7-2 and TRBJ1-2, the complete variable domain reads GAGVSQSPSNKVTEKGKDVELRCDPISGHTALYWYRQSLGQGLEFLIYFQGNSAPDKSGLPSDRFSAERTGGSVSTLTIQRTQQEDSAVYLCASSPRDRGGGYTFGSGTRLTVV.

The chain employs TRBV25-1 and TRBJ2-5; TRBD1 is a possible D gene (6 bases). Germline CDR1 and CDR2: MGHDK and SYGVNS. V gave up 8 bases and J gave up 2 bases, with 15 bases separating them. This CDR3 contains 14 residues. In nucleotides, the CDR3 is TGTGCCAGCGTTGCTACGGGACAACAAGAGACCCAGTACTTC. Amino acid sequence: CASVATGQQETQYF.

V and J are TRBV20-1 and TRBJ2-7, with D tentatively TRBD2 (5 bases). The J call may be mistaken, given a closer DNA end match to TRBJ2-1. The CDR3 spans 14 residues. Germline V lookup: CDR1 DFQATT, CDR2 SNEGSKA (reference sequence). CDR3: CSASSGYPYNEQFF. CDR3 bases: TGCAGTGCTAGCTCGGGGTACCCCTACAATGAGCAGTTCTTC.

This chain connects TRBV27 to TRBJ2-5; tentatively, D is TRBD1 or TRBD2 (6 bases each). The CDR3 spans 15 residues. Germline V CDR1 and CDR2: MNHEY, SMNVEV (reference sequence). V was pared by 4 bases and J by 4 bases, with 16 bases between. CDR3 sequence: CASSSQGRAGETQYF. Written as DNA, the CDR3 is TGTGCCAGCAGTTCCCAGGGGAGAGCGGGAGAGACCCAGTACTTC.

Remarks on this clonotype: Possible read error: a much larger clone is one base away. The gene calls are TRBV7-9 and TRBJ2-2, with 8 bases fitting TRBD1. Trimming cost V 5 bases and J 6 bases; bases outside gene matches: 11. Germline assignment: CDR1 SEHNR and CDR2 FQNEAQ (reference sequence). The length of the CDR3 is 16 residues. Written as DNA, the CDR3 is TGTGCCAGCAGCCCCGGACAGGGACAATTCGCCGGGGAGCTGTTTTTT. It yields the protein CASSPGQGQFAGELFF.

The genes are TRBV29-1 and TRBJ1-1; tentative D call: TRBD1 (5 bases). In germline, CDR1 is SQVTM, CDR2 ANQGSEA. V was cut by 5 bases and J by 10 bases, with 11 bases left in between. The CDR3 has 10 residues. The CDR3 reads CSVSGTRAFF. The CDR3 DNA follows: TGCAGCGTTTCCGGGACCAGAGCTTTCTTT.

The genes are TRBV6-4 and TRBJ1-1; the D is unclear. The CDR3 runs to 12 residues. Germline lookup yields CDR1 MRHNA and CDR2 SNTAGT. With 7 bases removed from V and 7 bases from J, the gap between germline ends came to 13 bases. Here the CDR3 reads CASMTRISEAFF. The CDR3 DNA is TGTGCCAGCATGACCCGGATCAGTGAAGCTTTCTTT.

This clonotype has at least ten counts. V usage is TRBV3-1 and J usage is TRBJ2-2; D unresolved. Per germline, CDR1 LGHDT and CDR2 YNNKEL (reference sequence). Trimming removed 1 base at V and 8 bases at J, with 11 bases between. The CDR3 sequence is 14 residues long. The CDR3 loop is CASSQVVGVGELFF. The CDR3 DNA reads TGTGCCAGCAGCCAAGTTGTAGGAGTTGGGGAGCTGTTTTTT.

This CDR3 reads CASSIGQGRNYEQYF. The CDR3 DNA follows: TGTGCCAGCAGCATCGGACAGGGGCGAAATTACGAGCAGTACTTC. V and J are TRBV6-5 and TRBJ2-7; 9 nucleotides line up with TRBD1. The length of the CDR3 is 15 residues. The V and J ends lost 6 bases and 4 bases, in that order; junction bases with no gene match: 10. In germline, CDR1 is MNHEY, CDR2 SVGAGI.

The chain uses TRBV18 and TRBJ2-7, with D perhaps matching TRBD1 or TRBD2 (5 bases each). V lost 3 bases, J lost 6 bases, and 15 bases lay in between. Per the germline V gene, CDR1 is KGHSH and CDR2 is LQKENI. The CDR3 covers 14 residues. CDR3 loop: CASSPGGGIAEQYF. Here the CDR3 DNA reads TGTGCCAGCTCACCGGGTGGGGGAATCGCCGAGCAGTACTTC.

This clonotype was found a few times. This chain joins TRBV12-3 or TRBV12-4 and TRBJ1-4, with D possibly matching TRBD1 (6 bases). The CDR3 sequence is 14 residues long. Trimming took 5 bases from V and 5 from J, leaving 12 bases between them. The CDR3 loop reads CASSDTGINEKLFF. The CDR3 DNA reads TGTGCCAGCAGTGATACAGGGATAAATGAAAAACTGTTTTTT.

This clonotype was counted at least ten times. The chain is built from TRBV2 and TRBJ2-5; D ambiguous. This CDR3 has 14 amino acids. The ends were cut back, 2 bases at V and 0 bases at J, with 7 bases in the middle. CDR1 SNHLY and CDR2 FYNNEI come from the germline V gene. CDR3 in DNA: TGTGCCAGCAGTGAAACAGCCAACCAAGAGACCCAGTACTTC. As protein: CASSETANQETQYF.

V and J are TRBV24-1 and TRBJ1-5, with D unclear. Germline V CDR1 and CDR2: KGHDR, SFDVKD. V was clipped by 5 bases and J by 3 bases, with 16 bases between them. This CDR3 spans 16 amino acids. CDR3 amino acids: CATSASPAGNNQPQHF. The CDR3 nucleotides read TGTGCCACCAGTGCTAGTCCGGCCGGAAACAATCAGCCCCAGCATTTT.

The V and J genes are TRBV20-1 and TRBJ2-3; the D gene could be TRBD1 or TRBD2 (5 bases each). With 8 bases removed from V and 2 bases from J, the gap between germline ends came to 11 bases. The CDR3 length is 12 residues. In germline, CDR1 is DFQATT, CDR2 SNEGSKA (reference sequence). CDR3 nucleotides: TGCAGTACGGGACCCCTCACAGATACGCAGTATTTT. Its translation: CSTGPLTDTQYF.

The sample holds a few counts of this clonotype. The V gene is TRBV7-9, the J gene TRBJ2-7; D is unresolved. The DNA end lines up better with TRBJ2-1; the J call may be wrong. Germline CDR1 SEHNR, CDR2 FQNEAQ (reference sequence). The CDR3 has 14 residues. The CDR3 protein is CASNPVSGYNEQFF. The CDR3, as DNA: TGTGCCAGCAACCCAGTTAGTGGCTACAATGAGCAGTTCTTC.

This chain joins TRBV14 and TRBJ1-1, with a weak D call TRBD1 (5 bases). Germline V gene sequence: CDR1 SGHDN, CDR2 FVKESK. The CDR3 is 19 amino acids. The V end was cut by 0 bases, the J end by 3 bases, with 23 bases between. The CDR3 DNA follows: TGTGCCAGCAGCCAAGATCCGTACGGGACCCGGAGCCCGGACACTGAAGCTTTCTTT. It codes for CASSQDPYGTRSPDTEAFF.

The rearrangement links TRBV29-1 to TRBJ2-5, with a tentative D call TRBD2 (5 bases). With 0 bases removed from V and 5 bases from J, the gap between germline ends came to 7 bases. The CDR3 runs to 12 residues. CDR1 is SQVTM, CDR2 ANQGSEA, per germline. CDR3 in DNA: TGCAGCGTTGAAGATGGCGGGGAGACCCAGTACTTC. Residues: CSVEDGGETQYF.

This clonotype has a count of ten or more. The rearrangement joins TRBV10-3 to TRBJ1-5; tentatively, D is TRBD1 (5 bases). CDR1 is ENHRY and CDR2 is SYGVKD in the germline V gene. V dropped 3 bases and J dropped 3 bases, with 12 bases sitting between them. The CDR3 loop spans 15 amino acids. The CDR3 here is CAISDTQGPNQPQHF. The CDR3 DNA reads as TGTGCCATCAGTGATACCCAGGGCCCCAATCAGCCCCAGCATTTT.

This clonotype was found many times. The junction shows a germline mismatch at one end, possibly a read error. The V and J genes are TRBV7-7 and TRBJ2-2, with D unresolved. The V gene's germline CDR1 is SSHAT and CDR2 FNYEAQ (reference sequence). This CDR3 has 12 amino acids. Written as DNA, the CDR3 is TGTGCTAGCAGCTCGACCGCCGGGGAGCTGTTTTTT. This encodes CASSSTAGELFF. Looking up the rest from reference TRBV7-7 and TRBJ2-2 gives the full variable domain: GAGVSQSPRYKVTKRGQDVTLRCDPISSHATLYWYQQALGQGPEFLTYFNYEAQPDKSGLPSDRFSAERPEGSISTLTIQRTEQRDSAMYRCASSSTAGELFFGEGSRLTVL.

CDR3 in amino acids: CSARDPGQGGPYVLTF. The CDR3 DNA is TGCAGTGCTAGAGATCCCGGACAGGGGGGACCCTACGTCCTGACTTTC. V usage is TRBV20-1 and J usage is TRBJ2-6, with 10 positions matching TRBD1. Germline V CDR1 and CDR2: DFQATT, SNEGSKA (reference sequence). V trimming: 0 bases; J trimming: 11 bases; junction bases outside the gene matches: 10. There are 16 residues in the CDR3.